The 17 T cell receptor beta chains below all came from one sample that was sequenced in a study of cytomegalovirus exposure and HLA in healthy donors. Both 60 Vbeta primers and 13 Jbeta primers went into the PCR. Using immunoSEQ multiplex PCR, the repertoire was profiled, and TCRdb retains in-frame clones only, with some absent. The data hold 50,000 to 65,000 clones, with approximately 71% observed a single time. Source material: PBMCs. The source is a man between 50 and 59 years old in good health and CMV-seropositive.

The chain recombines TRBV5-6 with TRBJ2-2; D is unresolved. The CDR3 loop spans 14 amino acids. The V end lost 0 bases, the J end lost 4 bases, and 7 bases lay between the germline ends. Germline V CDR1 and CDR2: SGHDT, YYEEEE. The CDR3: CASSLDPSTGELFF. In DNA form, the CDR3 reads TGTGCCAGCAGCTTGGACCCTAGCACCGGGGAGCTGTTTTTT. Together with reference TRBV5-6 and TRBJ2-2, the CDR3 gives the full variable domain: DAGVTQSPTHLIKTRGQQVTLRCSPKSGHDTVSWYQQALGQGPQFIFQYYEEEERQRGNFPDRFSGHQFPNYSSELNVNALLLGDSALYLCASSLDPSTGELFFGEGSRLTVL.

This clone was seen a handful of times. The chain has TRBV28 and TRBJ2-1, with 13 nucleotides matching TRBD2. Germline values: CDR1 MDHEN, CDR2 SYDVKM. The V gene end was trimmed by 5 bases and the J gene end by 7 bases; junction bases not matched to a gene: 5. The CDR3 covers 15 residues. The CDR3 spells CASSVTSGRENEQFF. CDR3 DNA: TGTGCCAGCAGTGTCACTAGCGGGAGGGAGAATGAGCAGTTCTTC.

The chain uses TRBV7-2 and TRBJ2-1; tentative D call: TRBD2 (5 bases). CDR3 length: 15 residues. V was trimmed by 4 bases and J by 6 bases, leaving 16 bases between them. Germline loops: CDR1 SGHTA, CDR2 FQGNSA. The CDR3 region has the DNA TGTGCCAGCAGCTCCCTCGTCGGAGCGGTCAATGAGCAGTTCTTC. Translating gives CASSSLVGAVNEQFF.

J is TRBJ2-2 and V is TRBV4-2; TRBD2 aligns across 12 bases. J lost 5 bases, V lost 5 bases, and 9 bases had no gene match. There are 17 residues in the CDR3. Germline CDR1 and CDR2: LGHNA and YNFKEQ. The CDR3 is CASSASGTSGRTGELFF. CDR3 coding DNA: TGTGCCAGCAGCGCCTCCGGGACTAGCGGGCGAACCGGGGAGCTGTTTTTT.

The chain carries TRBV2 and TRBJ1-2; D call uncertain. The CDR3 extends over 14 amino acids. Germline V gives CDR1 SNHLY, CDR2 FYNNEI. V lost 2 bases, J lost 0 bases, and 7 bases lay in between. The CDR3 sequence: CASSESGANYGYTF. Here the CDR3 DNA reads TGTGCCAGCAGTGAAAGCGGGGCTAACTATGGCTACACCTTC.

This chain joins TRBV27 and TRBJ2-7; 8 positions match TRBD1. The V gene's germline CDR1 is MNHEY and CDR2 SMNVEV (reference sequence). Trimming cost V 2 bases and J 3 bases; bases outside gene matches: 6. The CDR3 has 15 residues. In DNA, the CDR3 is TGTGCCAGCAGTTTAGCTCAGGGGGCTAACTACGAGCAGTACTTC. This translates into CASSLAQGANYEQYF.

The V gene is TRBV30, the J gene TRBJ2-1, with unresolved D. From germline, CDR1 is GTSNPN and CDR2 SVGIG (reference sequence). Trimming cost V 1 base and J 2 bases, with 9 bases left between them. This CDR3 has 14 amino acids. In nucleotides, the CDR3 is TGTGCCTGGAGTGGGTCTCGGGCCTACAATGAGCAGTTCTTC. As protein: CAWSGSRAYNEQFF.

The chain joins TRBV7-9 to TRBJ2-1, with D perhaps TRBD2 (6 bases). V gave up 5 bases and J gave up 0 bases, with 14 bases separating them. Germline lookup yields CDR1 SEHNR and CDR2 FQNEAQ (reference sequence). This CDR3 is 16 amino acids long. CDR3 nucleotide sequence: TGTGCCAGCAGCCCCTGGCGGGGAATCTCCTACAATGAGCAGTTCTTC. Translating it yields CASSPWRGISYNEQFF.

The chain links TRBV19 to TRBJ2-3, with D perhaps TRBD1 (6 bases). There are 13 residues in the CDR3. Germline V gives CDR1 LNHDA, CDR2 SQIVND (reference sequence). Deletions cut 3 bases from V and 3 bases from J, with 7 bases between. The CDR3 spells CASSMQGTDTQYF. For the CDR3, the DNA is TGTGCCAGTAGTATGCAGGGGACAGATACGCAGTATTTT.

This chain's CDR3 is CASSFGLVSSTDTQYF. The CDR3 nucleotides read TGCGCCAGCAGCTTCGGACTAGTATCTAGCACAGATACGCAGTATTTT. The V call is TRBV5-1, the J call TRBJ2-3, with 7 bases lining up with TRBD2. CDR3 length: 16 residues. CDR1 SGHRS and CDR2 YFSETQ come from the germline V gene. V trimming: 2 bases; J trimming: 0 bases; junction bases outside the gene matches: 6.

This clone has only a few counts. V and J are TRBV10-3 and TRBJ2-7; 9 bases fit TRBD1. Germline V CDR1 and CDR2: ENHRY, SYGVKD. V was clipped by 3 bases and J by 5 bases; unmatched bases: 11. CDR3 length: 16 residues. The CDR3 region has the DNA TGTGCCATCAGTGACATAATCGGGACAGGGAACCACGAGCAGTACTTC. Encoded protein: CAISDIIGTGNHEQYF.

This clone was seen ten or more times. This sequence joins TRBV4-3 and TRBJ1-4; 7 bases are shared with TRBD1. Germline CDR1 and CDR2: LGHNA and YSLEER. The CDR3 has 18 residues. The junction had 8 bases not matched to a gene; V was cut back by 0 bases and J by 1 base. The CDR3, as DNA: TGCGCCAGCAGCCAAGATCCAGGGGGACAGCGAACTAATGAAAAACTGTTTTTT. Translating it yields CASSQDPGGQRTNEKLFF.

The chain links TRBV9 to TRBJ2-4; 8 nucleotides line up with TRBD1. This CDR3 is 16 amino acids long. J was trimmed by 6 bases and V by 4 bases; bases with no gene match: 12. Germline values: CDR1 SGDLS, CDR2 YYNGEE. The CDR3 nucleotides read TGTGCCAGCAGCTTAACGACCGGACAGGGAAGAAACATTCAGTACTTC. This gives the protein CASSLTTGQGRNIQYF.

This clone has just a few counts. This likely reflects a read error, since a far larger clone is one base away. This chain joins TRBV7-2 and TRBJ2-1, with a tentative D call TRBD1 (5 bases). V was trimmed by 0 bases and J by 6 bases, leaving 12 bases between them. Germline V gene sequence: CDR1 SGHTA, CDR2 FQGNSA. The CDR3 has 15 amino acids. The CDR3, as DNA: TGTGCCAGCAGCTTAGCGGCAGGGCCTGGCAATGAGCAGTTCTTC. It yields the protein CASSLAAGPGNEQFF.

The chain combines TRBV2 with TRBJ2-7; D is perhaps TRBD1 (6 bases). Germline V gene data show CDR1 as SNHLY and CDR2 as FYNNEI. Trimming removed 7 bases at V and 0 bases at J, with 10 bases between. The CDR3 totals 13 residues. CDR3 sequence reads: CASNRDISYEQYF. The CDR3, as DNA: TGTGCCAGCAACCGGGACATCTCCTACGAGCAGTACTTC.

The rearrangement links TRBV5-1 to TRBJ1-4; 10 bases line up with TRBD1. V shed 4 bases and J 5 bases; nucleotides not matched to a gene: 5. Germline V lookup: CDR1 SGHRS, CDR2 YFSETQ. This CDR3 has 15 amino acids. The CDR3 loop reads CASSPGQGKNEKLFF. DNA for the CDR3: TGCGCCAGCAGCCCGGGACAGGGGAAGAATGAAAAACTGTTTTTT.

Here the CDR3 DNA reads TGTGCCAGCAGCTTAGCGGGGGCAGCAAATCAGCCCCAGCATTTT. Translated, it gives CASSLAGAANQPQHF. V usage is TRBV7-9 and J usage is TRBJ1-5; D is possibly TRBD1 (6 bases). The germline V gene encodes CDR1 SEHNR and CDR2 FQNEAQ (reference sequence). Trimming took off 0 bases at V and 4 bases at J, with 10 bases between the two ends. The CDR3 contains 15 residues.